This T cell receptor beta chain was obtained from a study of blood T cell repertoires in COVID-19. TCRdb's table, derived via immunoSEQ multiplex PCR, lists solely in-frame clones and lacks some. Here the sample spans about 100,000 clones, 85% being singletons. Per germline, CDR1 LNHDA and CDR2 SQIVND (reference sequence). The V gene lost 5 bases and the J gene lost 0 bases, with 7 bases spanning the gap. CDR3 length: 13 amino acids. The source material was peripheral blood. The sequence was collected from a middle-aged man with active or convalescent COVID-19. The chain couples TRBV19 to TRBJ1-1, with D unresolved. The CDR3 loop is CASSWQMNTEAFF. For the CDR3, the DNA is TGTGCCAGTAGTTGGCAAATGAACACTGAAGCTTTCTTT.